This TCR beta chain was captured by sequencing in a study of identical twins. Regarding the study as a whole: Insertions were fewer in abundant cord blood beta clonotypes, whereas memory repertoires showed none of this pattern.

On this clonotype itself: What it recognizes is unknown.

Template switching created a universal primer site, and the cDNA included unique molecular identifiers. MiXCR, run by TCRdb on the 5' RACE reads, gives a single entry per CDR3 protein. This table has hundreds of thousands of distinct CDR3 sequences, roughly 6% appearing once. The sequence came from a man aged 18-30 years in good health. The sequenced sample was naive T cells sorted from blood.

The CDR3 nucleotides read TGTGCCATCAGTGAAAGGTATGAGCAGTTCTTC. It translates to CAISERYEQFF. The V and J genes are TRBV10-3 and TRBJ2-1; D remains unclear. The CDR3 extends over 11 amino acids. Between the trimmed V and J ends, which lost 3 bases and 8 bases, there was a span of 5 bases. CDR1 is ENHRY, CDR2 SYGVKD, per germline.